The 30 T cell receptor beta chains in this list originate from one sample, sequenced in a study of cytomegalovirus exposure and HLA in healthy donors. PCR involved 60 Vbeta and 13 Jbeta primers. Generated by immunoSEQ multiplex PCR, the TCRdb table keeps only in-frame clones and is missing some. In the table there are more than 150,000 clones, 75% to 90% of which are singletons. Sequencing was carried out using PBMCs. All receptors come from a man aged 18 to 29 in good health and CMV-seropositive.

This clone was seen only once. The chain has TRBV9 and TRBJ2-2; weak D call: TRBD2 (6 bases). The germline V gene encodes CDR1 SGDLS and CDR2 YYNGEE. This CDR3 contains 12 residues. V lost 7 bases and J lost 6, with 10 bases in between. The CDR3 loop reads CASGGYPGELFF. The CDR3 DNA sequence: TGTGCCAGCGGAGGGTATCCCGGGGAGCTGTTTTTT.

V usage is TRBV5-1 and J usage is TRBJ1-2; 8 bases are shared with TRBD1. From germline, CDR1 is SGHRS and CDR2 YFSETQ. Trimming at V came to 4 bases and at J to 7 bases, leaving 15 bases not matched to a gene. CDR3 length: 16 amino acids. CDR3 protein: CASSKPSGTGSGGYTF. The CDR3 DNA reads TGCGCCAGCAGCAAACCCTCCGGGACAGGAAGCGGTGGCTACACCTTC.

This clone was seen a few times. The chain is built from TRBV5-1 and TRBJ1-5; the D is unclear. V was pared by 0 bases and J by 0 bases, with 7 bases between. This CDR3 is 15 amino acids long. In germline, CDR1 is SGHRS, CDR2 YFSETQ. The CDR3 region has the DNA TGCGCCAGCAGCTTGGCAGGCGATAGCAATCAGCCCCAGCATTTT. Protein sequence: CASSLAGDSNQPQHF. Drawing the rest from reference TRBV5-1 and TRBJ1-5, the complete variable domain is KAGVTQTPRYLIKTRGQQVTLSCSPISGHRSVSWYQQTPGQGLQFLFEYFSETQRNKGNFPGRFSGRQFSNSRSEMNVSTLELGDSALYLCASSLAGDSNQPQHFGDGTRLSIL.

V and J are TRBV2 and TRBJ1-5, with 8 bases fitting TRBD1. Losses at the gene ends were 2 bases for V and 8 bases for J; bases not matched to a gene: 8. Germline V lookup: CDR1 SNHLY, CDR2 FYNNEI. The CDR3 totals 15 residues. The CDR3 coding sequence is TGTGCCAGCAGTGAAATCTTACAGGGGGTTGAGCCCCAGCATTTT. This encodes CASSEILQGVEPQHF.

Written as DNA, the CDR3 is TGTGCCAGCAGCTCAGACCGGGACAGTTTTTACGAGCAGTACTTC. It codes for CASSSDRDSFYEQYF. The V gene is TRBV11-2, the J gene TRBJ2-7; 7 positions match TRBD1. This CDR3 is built from 15 residues. Germline V gene lookup returns CDR1 SGHAT and CDR2 FQNNGV. With V trimmed by 4 bases and J by 4 bases, 10 bases remained unmatched.

V usage is TRBV10-2 and J usage is TRBJ1-5, with 10 nucleotides matching TRBD1. Germline CDR1 is WSHSY and CDR2 is SAAADI. This CDR3 comprises 15 residues. The J segment lost 4 bases and the V segment lost 10 bases, leaving 10 bases of the junction unmatched. CDR3 in amino acids: CATRGGQGQNQPQHF. The CDR3 DNA reads as TGCGCCACCAGGGGGGGACAGGGGCAAAATCAGCCCCAGCATTTT.

The chain employs TRBV11-2 and TRBJ2-5, with 11 bases matching TRBD2. CDR3 length: 18 amino acids. Unmatched junction bases numbered 13, after V lost 0 bases and J lost 7 bases. The V gene's germline CDR1 is SGHAT and CDR2 FQNNGV. The CDR3 spells CASSLDPTSGDYRGTQYF. CDR3 bases: TGTGCCAGCAGCTTAGACCCGACTAGCGGGGACTACCGGGGGACCCAGTACTTC.

This clone appeared a few times. The chain has TRBV7-6 and TRBJ2-3, with 13 bases lining up with TRBD2. Germline trimming cut 3 bases from V and 1 base from J; bases unmatched to any gene: 4. Germline values: CDR1 SGHVS, CDR2 FNYEAQ. The CDR3 totals 17 residues. In DNA form, the CDR3 reads TGTGCCAGCAGCTTGAGGACTAGCGGGGGCCGCACAGATACGCAGTATTTT. As protein: CASSLRTSGGRTDTQYF.

The J gene is TRBJ2-1, the V gene TRBV9; weak D call: TRBD1 (5 bases). This CDR3 is built from 15 residues. Trimming removed 2 bases from V and 2 bases from J, with 11 bases in between. In germline, CDR1 is SGDLS, CDR2 YYNGEE. CDR3 loop: CASSVTGSTYNEQFF. The DNA of the CDR3 is TGTGCCAGCAGCGTCACAGGTTCGACCTACAATGAGCAGTTCTTC.

The V and J genes are TRBV2 and TRBJ1-5; D ambiguous. The CDR3 sequence is 15 residues long. V lost 3 bases and J lost 1, with 10 bases in between. Germline CDR1 is SNHLY and CDR2 is FYNNEI. This CDR3 is CASSESGQSNQPQHF. Written as DNA, the CDR3 is TGTGCCAGCAGTGAGAGCGGGCAGAGCAATCAGCCCCAGCATTTT.

On this clone: The junction departs from germline at one end; a sequencing error may be responsible. This chain connects TRBV7-7 to TRBJ1-3; D is uncertain. The CDR3 sequence is 15 residues long. Per the germline V gene, CDR1 is SSHAT and CDR2 is FNYEAQ (reference sequence). In DNA form, the CDR3 reads TGTGCTAGCAGCTTAATCCGAGCCTCTGGAAACACCATATATTTT. It is translated as CASSLIRASGNTIYF.

The V call is TRBV11-2, the J call TRBJ1-1; 11 nucleotides agree with TRBD1. The J segment lost 4 bases and the V segment lost 0 bases, leaving 7 bases of the junction unmatched. CDR1 and CDR2 (germline): SGHAT, FQNNGV. The CDR3 sequence is 17 residues long. CDR3 DNA: TGTGCCAGCAGCTTAGATTCGGACAGGGGGCTAATCACTGAAGCTTTCTTT. Translation gives CASSLDSDRGLITEAFF.

The V call is TRBV30, the J call TRBJ1-2, with 8 bases identical to TRBD1. CDR3 length: 17 amino acids. Germline V gives CDR1 GTSNPN, CDR2 SVGIG (reference sequence). The trim removed 5 bases at V and 8 bases at J, leaving 22 bases unmatched. Written as DNA, the CDR3 is TGTGCCTGGGAAAGGGGACAGGCACTGGTCCGCGCTGAGGGCTACACCTTC. Amino acid sequence: CAWERGQALVRAEGYTF.

About this clone itself: Germline is not matched at one junction end, which may reflect a read error. At the DNA level, this CDR3 is encoded by other sequences in the same sample as well. V is TRBV30 and J is TRBJ1-1; D is ambiguous. The CDR3 consists of 14 residues. Germline V gene sequence: CDR1 GTSNPN, CDR2 SVGIG (reference sequence). The CDR3 DNA is TGTGCCTGGAGCCGGGTAGGTGGCAACACTGAATCTTTCTTT. Encoded protein: CAWSRVGGNTESFF.

This CDR3 reads CASSGGTGHVGYGYTF. Written as DNA, the CDR3 is TGTGCCAGCAGCGGGGGGACAGGGCACGTCGGGTATGGCTACACCTTC. The rearrangement links TRBV5-4 to TRBJ1-2; 9 bases align to TRBD1. Germline V CDR1 and CDR2: SGHNT, YYREEE (reference sequence). This CDR3 is 16 amino acids long. V shed 4 bases, J shed 5 bases, and the junction held 12 bases outside the gene matches.

The chain links TRBV9 to TRBJ2-1, with 16 bases lining up with TRBD2. Germline V gene data show CDR1 as SGDLS and CDR2 as YYNGEE. This CDR3 comprises 15 residues. V was pared by 3 bases and J by 10 bases, with 4 bases of the junction left unmatched. CDR3 in amino acids: CASSAPGLAGGEQFF. The CDR3 coding sequence is TGTGCCAGCAGCGCCCCGGGACTAGCGGGGGGGGAGCAGTTCTTC. The entire variable domain, with the rest obtained from reference TRBV9 and TRBJ2-1, is as follows: DSGVTQTPKHLITATGQRVTLRCSPRSGDLSVYWYQQSLDQGLQFLIQYYNGEERAKGNILERFSAQQFPDLHSELNLSSLELGDSALYFCASSAPGLAGGEQFFGPGTRLTVL.

The V call is TRBV14, the J call TRBJ2-3; D is possibly TRBD2 (6 bases). Germline-derived CDR1 and CDR2 are SGHDN and FVKESK. With 1 base removed from V and 2 bases from J, the gap between germline ends came to 13 bases. The CDR3 extends over 16 amino acids. This CDR3 is CASSQALGGNTDTQYF. In nucleotides, the CDR3 is TGTGCCAGCAGCCAAGCCCTTGGCGGGAACACAGATACGCAGTATTTT.

The rearrangement links TRBV2 to TRBJ1-2; possible D gene TRBD1, 6 bases. V was shortened by 6 bases and J by 8 bases, with 10 bases between the two germline ends. The CDR3 is 11 amino acids. Germline CDR1 and CDR2: SNHLY and FYNNEI. The CDR3 is CASRAGEGYTF. The CDR3 DNA reads TGTGCCAGCAGAGCAGGGGAGGGCTACACCTTC.

V and J are TRBV11-2 and TRBJ2-3; D uncertain. Germline CDR1 reads SGHAT; CDR2 reads FQNNGV. This CDR3 is built from 15 residues. V lost 3 bases, J lost 0 bases, and 10 bases lay in between. The CDR3 loop reads CASSFTHPSTDTQYF. DNA of the CDR3: TGTGCCAGCAGCTTTACTCACCCCAGCACAGATACGCAGTATTTT.

The gene calls are TRBV6-5 and TRBJ2-7; 9 bases match TRBD1. The V segment lost 2 bases and the J segment 2 bases; nucleotides outside the gene matches: 7. The CDR3 sequence is 16 residues long. The germline CDR1 and CDR2 sequences are MNHEY and SVGAGI. CDR3 in amino acids: CASSYAPDRGTYEQYF. CDR3 coding DNA: TGTGCCAGCAGTTACGCTCCGGACAGGGGAACCTACGAGCAGTACTTC.

A few counts support this clone. The V call is TRBV9, the J call TRBJ1-2, with 8 nucleotides matching TRBD1. The CDR3 is made up of 17 amino acids. The V gene end was trimmed by 3 bases and the J gene end by 8 bases; junction bases not matched to a gene: 18. From germline, CDR1 is SGDLS and CDR2 YYNGEE. CDR3 amino acids: CASSANTLDREGNGYTF. CDR3 nucleotides: TGTGCCAGCAGCGCGAACACCCTGGACAGGGAAGGAAACGGCTACACCTTC.

The rearrangement uses TRBV10-3 and TRBJ1-1; the D gene is possibly TRBD1 (5 bases). CDR3 length equals 18 residues. The V end lost 3 bases, the J end lost 1 base, and 21 bases lay between the germline ends. The V gene's germline CDR1 is ENHRY and CDR2 SYGVKD. This CDR3 reads CAISEGTGSWLTNTEAFF. Written as DNA, the CDR3 is TGTGCCATCAGTGAAGGGACCGGGAGTTGGCTTACGAACACTGAAGCTTTCTTT.

This clone was counted between two and nine times. This chain links TRBV7-9 with TRBJ1-4; a possible D gene is TRBD1 (6 bases). Germline values: CDR1 SEHNR, CDR2 FQNEAQ (reference sequence). The CDR3 is 17 residues long. Deletions cut 2 bases from V and 3 bases from J, with 16 bases between. CDR3 protein: CASSLSRPGQPNEKLFF. CDR3 bases: TGTGCCAGCAGCTTATCGAGGCCGGGACAACCTAATGAAAAACTGTTTTTT.

The CDR3 DNA follows: TGTGCCTGGAGGTCGGGACAGGGCTACGAGCAGTACTTC. Translation gives CAWRSGQGYEQYF. The chain combines TRBV30 with TRBJ2-7, with 9 positions matching TRBD1. Unmatched junction bases numbered 3, after V lost 3 bases and J lost 3 bases. Looked up from germline, CDR1 is GTSNPN and CDR2 is SVGIG (reference sequence). The CDR3 runs to 13 residues.

There are a few counts of this clone. This CDR3 reads CASSPITGMNTEAFF. Here the CDR3 DNA reads TGTGCCAGCAGTCCAATTACAGGAATGAACACTGAAGCTTTCTTT. The chain recombines TRBV6-1 with TRBJ1-1, with D tentatively TRBD1 (5 bases). This CDR3 is 15 amino acids long. The germline CDR1 and CDR2 sequences are MNHNS and SASEGT. V was shortened by 5 bases and J by 0 bases, with 13 bases between the two germline ends.

This chain uses TRBV15 with TRBJ1-4, with 10 positions matching TRBD1. The CDR3 loop spans 15 amino acids. The germline V gene has CDR1 LNHNV and CDR2 YYDKDF (reference sequence). V lost 4 bases and J lost 6; bases outside the gene matches: 5. CDR3 sequence (DNA): TGTGCCACCAGCACCGGACAGGGGGGTGATGAAAAACTGTTTTTT. Translating gives CATSTGQGGDEKLFF.

The chain has TRBV14 and TRBJ2-7; a weak D match, TRBD1 (5 bases). V was trimmed by 1 base and J by 5 bases, leaving 12 bases between them. CDR1 and CDR2 (germline): SGHDN, FVKESK. The CDR3 has 14 residues. As DNA, the CDR3 is TGTGCCAGCAGCCAAGCGCTCAGGGTCCACGAGCAGTACTTC. Translation gives CASSQALRVHEQYF.

The CDR3 sequence: CASSRTGDNSPLHF. DNA for the CDR3: TGTGCCAGCAGCCGTACAGGGGATAATTCACCCCTCCACTTT. This chain joins TRBV13 and TRBJ1-6; 7 bases map to TRBD1. Trimming cost V 5 bases and J 5 bases; bases outside gene matches: 3. The germline V gene encodes CDR1 PRHDT and CDR2 FYEKMQ (reference sequence). CDR3 length: 14 residues.

The sample holds a few counts of this clone. V and J are TRBV5-8 and TRBJ1-6, with 7 bases aligning to TRBD1. Trimming at V came to 3 bases and at J to 0 bases, leaving 3 bases not matched to a gene. Per the germline V gene, CDR1 is SGHTS and CDR2 is YDEGEE. CDR3 length equals 16 residues. CDR3 sequence reads: CASSSTGSSYNSPLHF. CDR3 DNA sequence: TGTGCCAGCAGCTCGACAGGGAGCTCCTATAATTCACCCCTCCACTTT.

V usage is TRBV15 and J usage is TRBJ2-7; D is perhaps TRBD1 (5 bases). In germline, CDR1 is LNHNV, CDR2 YYDKDF (reference sequence). The CDR3 totals 13 residues. Trimming cost V 6 bases and J 5 bases, with 14 bases left between them. The CDR3 DNA reads as TGTGCCACCAGGCCGGCAGGGTTGGACGAGCAGTACTTC. Protein sequence: CATRPAGLDEQYF.